Listed below are T cell receptor beta chains from one sample, sequenced in a study of cytomegalovirus exposure and HLA in healthy donors. Profiling relied on immunoSEQ multiplex PCR, and the TCRdb table lists in-frame clones only, not all of them. The sample has over 150,000 clones, around 85% seen once. The sample was PBMCs. The receptors were sampled from a woman in her thirties in good health and CMV-seronegative. Each CDR3 is given with its conserved first and last residue. Each record gives: clone size, J gene, D gene, V gene, CDR3 DNA, CDR3 protein. The D gene is left open where the match is weak. The listing skips clone size in some rows; elsewhere it reads once, few, many or a size class.

-	TRBJ2-7	-	TRBV19	TGTGCCAGTAGTCCGCGTACAGGGTGGGAGCTATACGAGCAGTACTTC	CASSPRTGWELYEQYF
-	TRBJ2-2	-	TRBV27	TGTGCCAGCAGTTTATCGTTCTCGAACACCGGGGAGCTGTTTTTT	CASSLSFSNTGELFF
-	TRBJ2-7	-	TRBV10-3	TGTGCCATCAGTGCCGAGGGCTACGAGCAGTACTTC	CAISAEGYEQYF
-	TRBJ1-1	-	TRBV7-7	TGTGCCAGCAGCCGGGACTTACGGACTGAAGCTTTCTTT	CASSRDLRTEAFF
-	TRBJ2-1	TRBD1	TRBV6-5	TGTGCCAGCAGGTCTGACAGGGGTTCCTACAATGAGCAGTTCTTC	CASRSDRGSYNEQFF
-	TRBJ1-1	TRBD1	TRBV6-5	TGTGCCAGCAGTTACTCGATGGGGGACAGGGGTCTTGAAGCTTTCTTT	CASSYSMGDRGLEAFF
-	TRBJ2-7	-	TRBV4-1	TGCGCCAGCAGCCAAGGGTTGACAATAGACTACGAGCAGTACTTC	CASSQGLTIDYEQYF
-	TRBJ2-5	TRBD2	TRBV6-1	TGTGCCAGCAGTGAAGCCGGCGGGAGGCCTGGGGAGACCCAGTACTTC	CASSEAGGRPGETQYF
-	TRBJ2-5	-	TRBV13	TGTGCCAGCAGCTTGCGGGGAAACCAAGAGACCCAGTACTTC	CASSLRGNQETQYF
-	TRBJ2-2	-	TRBV2	TGTGCCAGCATCCAGACAGGCAGTCACACCGGGGAGCTGTTTTTT	CASIQTGSHTGELFF
-	TRBJ1-2	TRBD1	TRBV28	TGTGCCAGCAGCCCCGCAGGGGGCGGGGGCTACACCTTC	CASSPAGGGGYTF
-	TRBJ1-4	-	TRBV6-5	TGTGCCAGCAGTTTTAGGACGAAGGGGGATGAAAAACTGTTTTTT	CASSFRTKGDEKLFF
-	TRBJ1-2	-	TRBV2	TGTGCCAGTAAGGGGCAAAACTATGGCTACACCTTC	CASKGQNYGYTF
once	TRBJ1-4	-	TRBV7-2	TGTGCCAGCAGCTATCAGGGGTGGGGTGCAACTAATGAAAAACTGTTTTTT	CASSYQGWGATNEKLFF
-	TRBJ2-3	-	TRBV9	TGTGCCAGCAGCCCTCTCCTGTTGGATACGCAGTATTTT	CASSPLLLDTQYF
-	TRBJ2-4	TRBD1	TRBV28	TGTGCCAGCACCTCTCCCACAGGGGAACTAGCCAAAAACATTCAGTACTTC	CASTSPTGELAKNIQYF
once	TRBJ2-7	TRBD1	TRBV12-5	TGTGCTAGTGGTTTGAGCAGGGGGAGCACACGGAGCTCCTACGAGCAGTACTTC	CASGLSRGSTRSSYEQYF
-	TRBJ1-1	TRBD1	TRBV27	TGTGCCAGCAGTTTATCTCTCGGACAGGCTGAAGCTTTCTTT	CASSLSLGQAEAFF
-	TRBJ2-4	-	TRBV19	TGTGCCAGTAGTTCGGGCCGGGACTCCTTAATTCAGTACTTC	CASSSGRDSLIQYF
-	TRBJ1-4	-	TRBV15	TGTGCCACCAGCCAATTATCCGAGGGGGTTCTGCGAGAAAAACTGTTTTTT	CATSQLSEGVLREKLFF
-	TRBJ2-7	TRBD1	TRBV27	TGTGCCAGCAGTGCGGGGACAGGGGATACCTACGAGCAGTACTTC	CASSAGTGDTYEQYF
-	TRBJ2-3	-	TRBV27	TGTGCCAGCAGTTTATACGGGGGGCGGGGAACAGATACGCAGTATTTT	CASSLYGGRGTDTQYF
-	TRBJ2-3	-	TRBV10-1	TGCGCCAGCGGAGCGGGAGATACGCAGTATTTT	CASGAGDTQYF
once	TRBJ1-6	TRBD1	TRBV6-5	TGTGCCAGCAGTTACGCCCCAGGGGGCATGAATTCACCCCTCCACTTT	CASSYAPGGMNSPLHF
-	TRBJ2-7	TRBD2	TRBV2	TGTGCCAGCAGTCCCCTCCCGGGAGGGATCTACGAGCAGTACTTC	CASSPLPGGIYEQYF
-	TRBJ2-5	-	TRBV29-1	TGCAGCACCCAGGGACGGGGGGAGACCCAGTACTTC	CSTQGRGETQYF
-	TRBJ1-4	TRBD1	TRBV7-8	TGTGCCAGCAGCTCGGGACAGAGCCGGGCAAATGAAAAACTGTTTTTT	CASSSGQSRANEKLFF
-	TRBJ2-3	-	TRBV19	TGTGCCAGTAGTGCTCATAGCCCGGACACAGATACGCAGTATTTT	CASSAHSPDTDTQYF
-	TRBJ2-1	TRBD1	TRBV6-5	TGTGCCAGCAGTTTGACTCGGGACAGGGAATACAATGAGCAGTTCTTC	CASSLTRDREYNEQFF
-	TRBJ1-1	-	TRBV10-3	TGTGCCATCAGTCAGTCTCTGACTCTTAACACTGAAGCTTTCTTT	CAISQSLTLNTEAFF
-	TRBJ2-2	TRBD1	TRBV28	TGTGCCAGCAGTCTAAGGACAGGGGGCTTCATGGAAACCGGGGAGCTGTTTTTT	CASSLRTGGFMETGELFF
-	TRBJ2-2	TRBD2	TRBV10-2	TGCGCCAGCAGCGGGGGGGGAACCGGGGAGCTGTTTTTT	CASSGGGTGELFF
-	TRBJ2-2	-	TRBV5-1	TGCGCCAGCAGCTCCAACCAGCGGGCCCCCACCGGGGAGCTGTTTTTT	CASSSNQRAPTGELFF
-	TRBJ1-1	-	TRBV9	TGTGCCAGCAGCGTAGCAGGGGAGGCTTTCTTT	CASSVAGEAFF
-	TRBJ2-1	-	TRBV27	TGTGCCAGCAGCCGGGATAAGTGGTCGCAGTTCTTC	CASSRDKWSQFF
few	TRBJ1-1	-	TRBV7-2	TGTGCCAGCAGCTTAGCGCTATCGAACACTGAAGCTTTCTTT	CASSLALSNTEAFF
once	TRBJ2-4	-	TRBV2	TGTGCCAGCAGCCGCAGGAGGGAAAACATTCAGTACTTC	CASSRRRENIQYF
-	TRBJ1-2	-	TRBV5-4	TGTGCCAGCAGCTTGCTTTCCCTTGGCTACACCTTC	CASSLLSLGYTF
-	TRBJ1-1	-	TRBV2	TGTGCCAGCGGGGGCGGGACTGAAGCTTTCTTT	CASGGGTEAFF
once	TRBJ2-1	TRBD2	TRBV9	TGTGCCAGCAGTCATCTAGCGGGAGAGGTCAATGAGCAGTTCTTC	CASSHLAGEVNEQFF